The 5 T cell receptor beta chains listed next were all sequenced from one sample in a study of T cell repertoires in cytomegalovirus infection. TCRdb ran MiXCR on the reads and lists one entry per CDR3 protein. The sample includes about 740,000 distinct CDR3 sequences, roughly a third of them seen just once. The source material was PBMCs. These receptors originate from a human donor in good health (CMV status not recorded). Some clones in this sample may be carry-over from other donors' samples.

The rearrangement links TRBV12-3 or TRBV12-4 to TRBJ2-1; D tentatively fits TRBD1 or TRBD2 (5 bases each). Trimming shortened V by 2 bases and J by 2 bases, and 22 bases separated the two germline ends. This CDR3 has 19 residues. CDR3 sequence (DNA): TGTGCCAGCAGTTTATTGGGGCAGGCTTGGGGGTCCGCCTACAATGAGCAGTTCTTC. Its protein product is CASSLLGQAWGSAYNEQFF.

This clonotype was detected many times. J is TRBJ2-4 and V is TRBV11-2; the match to TRBD1 covers 8 bases. Germline lookup yields CDR1 SGHAT and CDR2 FQNNGV. CDR3 length equals 14 residues. Trimming cost V 4 bases and J 7 bases; bases outside gene matches: 6. The CDR3 bases are TGTGCCAGCAGCTACGCTGGACAGGGCAACATTCAGTACTTC. Translated: CASSYAGQGNIQYF.

This clonotype has just a few counts. The rearrangement links TRBV20-1 to TRBJ2-1, with D maybe TRBD2 (6 bases). The germline V and J ends were trimmed by 4 bases and 0 bases, with 25 bases remaining between them. Germline assignment: CDR1 DFQATT and CDR2 SNEGSKA (reference sequence). This CDR3 comprises 19 residues. The CDR3 nucleotides read TGCAGTGCTACCCCGGGGGACTGGCAAGTGGGAAGCTCCTACAATGAGCAGTTCTTC. Translated, it gives CSATPGDWQVGSSYNEQFF.

This clonotype was seen many times. J is TRBJ2-3 and V is TRBV7-8, with 7 bases lining up with TRBD1. CDR1 SGHVS and CDR2 FQNEAQ come from the germline V gene. The CDR3 has 16 amino acids. V lost 4 bases, J lost 2 bases, and 9 bases stayed unmatched. The CDR3 sequence is CASSSRTGSNTDTQYF. CDR3 DNA sequence: TGTGCCAGCAGCTCACGGACAGGTTCTAACACAGATACGCAGTATTTT. Filled out from reference TRBV7-8 and TRBJ2-3, the complete variable domain reads GAGVSQSPRYKVAKRGQDVALRCDPISGHVSLFWYQQALGQGPEFLTYFQNEAQLDKSGLPSDRFFAERPEGSVSTLKIQRTQQEDSAVYLCASSSRTGSNTDTQYFGPGTRLTVL.

V usage is TRBV6-5 and J usage is TRBJ2-2; D possibly corresponds to TRBD1 (6 bases). Germline-derived CDR1 and CDR2 are MNHEY and SVGAGI. V was cut by 2 bases and J by 5 bases, with 21 bases left in between. CDR3 size: 18 residues. The chain's CDR3 is CASSYKLSTGRGTGELFF. CDR3 sequence (DNA): TGTGCCAGCAGTTACAAACTCAGCACAGGGCGAGGGACCGGGGAGCTGTTTTTT.